The 27 T cell receptor beta chains below come from one sample, sequenced in a study of T cell responses to AZD1222 COVID-19 vaccine. Method: immunoSEQ multiplex PCR; TCRdb's copy keeps in-frame clones and lacks some. The table lists around 100,000 clones, around 90% of them singletons. The starting material was peripheral blood, obtained on day 0 of AZD1222 vaccination. These receptors were obtained from an adult in good health.

The chain combines TRBV4-1 with TRBJ1-1; 7 nucleotides line up with TRBD1. This CDR3 spans 15 amino acids. V lost 0 bases to trimming and J lost 8 bases; unmatched junction nucleotides: 9. CDR1 MGHRA and CDR2 YSYEKL come from the germline V gene. For the CDR3, the DNA is TGCGCCAGCAGCCAAGATCTGGGACAGAGGGTAGAAGCTTTCTTT. Translated, it gives CASSQDLGQRVEAFF.

The chain links TRBV7-6 to TRBJ2-1; D gene ambiguous. This CDR3 comprises 12 residues. Germline V gene sequence: CDR1 SGHVS, CDR2 FNYEAQ. The V and J ends lost 2 bases and 5 bases respectively, with 4 bases between them. For the CDR3, the DNA is TGTGCCAGCAGCTTAACGGACAATGAGCAGTTCTTC. This translates into CASSLTDNEQFF.

This chain joins TRBV5-1 and TRBJ1-1; D gene unclear. Trimming left V 1 base short and J 6 bases short, with 10 bases between. This CDR3 region has 13 residues. Germline V lookup: CDR1 SGHRS, CDR2 YFSETQ. The CDR3 region is CASSLSGRAEAFF. The CDR3 nucleotides read TGCGCCAGCAGCTTGTCGGGTAGGGCTGAAGCTTTCTTT.

The chain links TRBV6-1 to TRBJ2-3; weak D call: TRBD2 (7 bases). This CDR3 spans 17 amino acids. Trimming removed 1 base from V and 3 bases from J, with 17 bases in between. From germline, CDR1 is MNHNS and CDR2 SASEGT. The chain's CDR3 is CASSEGPRGARTDTQYF. For the CDR3, the DNA is TGTGCCAGCAGTGAAGGGCCCCGGGGGGCGCGGACAGATACGCAGTATTTT.

The gene calls are TRBV7-3 and TRBJ2-4; tentatively, D is TRBD1 (6 bases). Deletions cut 5 bases from V and 8 bases from J, with 13 bases between. There are 13 residues in the CDR3. The germline V gene has CDR1 SGHTA and CDR2 FQGTGA. In DNA, the CDR3 is TGTGCCAGCAGCACCCGGGACAAGGACATTCAGTACTTC. Translating it yields CASSTRDKDIQYF.

The chain recombines TRBV6-2 or TRBV6-3 with TRBJ2-7; 13 bases align to TRBD2. CDR3 length equals 15 residues. Germline V lookup: CDR1 MNHEY, CDR2 SVGEGT. V was pared by 5 bases and J by 7 bases, with 8 bases of the junction left unmatched. CDR3 region: CASSPWTSGRGEQYF. Written as DNA, the CDR3 is TGTGCCAGCAGTCCGTGGACTAGCGGGAGAGGGGAGCAGTACTTC.

V is TRBV6-2 or TRBV6-3 and J is TRBJ2-1; TRBD1 is a possible D gene (5 bases). CDR3 size: 13 residues. Germline CDR1 and CDR2: MNHEY and SVGEGT. The germline V and J ends were trimmed by 5 bases and 5 bases, with 10 bases remaining between them. The DNA of the CDR3 is TGTGCCAGCAGTAAAGACAGCGACAATGAGCAGTTCTTC. Translation: CASSKDSDNEQFF.

The J gene is TRBJ1-5, the V gene TRBV2; 9 bases match TRBD1. Germline CDR1 SNHLY, CDR2 FYNNEI. Trimming at V came to 4 bases and at J to 6 bases, leaving 10 bases not matched to a gene. This CDR3 contains 16 residues. The CDR3 nucleotides are TGTGCCAGCAGTGGTACCCGGACAGGGGAAAGTCAGCCCCAGCATTTT. Translated: CASSGTRTGESQPQHF.

Of note for this clone: An end of the junction differs from the germline gene, which may be a read error. CDR3 sequence (DNA): TGCGCCACCAGCCAACTCGACTTGCTTACCTACAATGAGCAGTTCTTC. Encoded protein: CATSQLDLLTYNEQFF. The chain uses TRBV4-1 and TRBJ2-1; D ambiguous. There are 16 residues in the CDR3. Germline V lookup: CDR1 MGHRA, CDR2 YSYEKL.

The gene calls are TRBV7-2 and TRBJ1-4; a weak D match, TRBD1 (6 bases). Trimming removed 2 bases from V and 8 bases from J, with 9 bases in between. The V gene's germline CDR1 is SGHTA and CDR2 FQGNSA. The CDR3 covers 13 residues. The DNA of the CDR3 is TGTGCCAGCAGCTTACCCCAGGGGGAAAAACTGTTTTTT. Its translation is CASSLPQGEKLFF.

V gene TRBV6-2 or TRBV6-3 combines with J gene TRBJ1-6; no clear D gene. V was cut by 4 bases and J by 6 bases, with 4 bases left in between. The length of the CDR3 is 12 residues. CDR1 and CDR2 (germline): MNHEY, SVGEGT. CDR3 coding DNA: TGTGCCAGCAGTTTTGCTAATTCACCCCTCCACTTT. Protein: CASSFANSPLHF.

This sequence joins TRBV28 and TRBJ2-3; 13 bases align to TRBD2. V trimming: 4 bases; J trimming: 2 bases; junction bases outside the gene matches: 12. This CDR3 spans 19 amino acids. Germline V CDR1 and CDR2: MDHEN, SYDVKM. CDR3: CASSYLNSGLAGLTDTQYF. DNA of the CDR3: TGTGCCAGCAGTTACTTGAATTCGGGACTAGCGGGGCTCACAGATACGCAGTATTTT.

This clone was observed a single time. The chain recombines TRBV5-3 with TRBJ2-1; weak D call: TRBD1 (5 bases). TRBV5-3 is an ORF, with its function uncertain. This CDR3 region has 15 residues. V was trimmed by 5 bases and J by 8 bases, leaving 20 bases between them. CDR3 sequence reads: CARSSLNRMYDEQFF. The DNA of the CDR3 is TGTGCCAGAAGTTCTCTTAACAGGATGTATGATGAGCAGTTCTTC.

The CDR3 sequence is CASRPFQVAGETQYF. CDR3 DNA: TGTGCCAGCAGGCCCTTCCAGGTGGCGGGAGAGACCCAGTACTTC. The chain joins TRBV27 to TRBJ2-5, with a tentative D call TRBD2 (5 bases). In germline, CDR1 is MNHEY, CDR2 SMNVEV (reference sequence). CDR3 length equals 15 residues. Trimming left V 6 bases short and J 4 bases short, with 18 bases between.

This clone was seen once. The J gene is TRBJ1-5, the V gene TRBV27; D is unclear. V lost 7 bases to trimming and J lost 0 bases, with 13 bases between them. This CDR3 spans 15 amino acids. CDR1 is MNHEY and CDR2 is SMNVEV in the germline V gene (reference sequence). CDR3 bases: TGTGCCAGCACTGAATACACCGATAGCAATCAGCCCCAGCATTTT. Amino acid sequence: CASTEYTDSNQPQHF.

The chain uses TRBV5-8 and TRBJ2-3; a possible D gene is TRBD2 (6 bases). CDR1 is SGHTS, CDR2 YDEGEE, per germline. The length of the CDR3 is 11 residues. Trimming shortened V by 8 bases and J by 14 bases, and 18 bases separated the two germline ends. In nucleotides, the CDR3 is TGTGCCAGGCTGAAGGGGACTGCATTGTATTTT. Translating it yields CARLKGTALYF.

The chain carries TRBV6-5 and TRBJ2-5; TRBD1 aligns across 8 bases. Trimming removed 11 bases from V and 4 bases from J; junction bases left unmatched: 9. CDR1 and CDR2 (germline): MNHEY, SVGAGI. The CDR3 is 13 residues long. The CDR3 nucleotides are TGTGCCTTAACAGGGGGTCGGGCAGAGACCCAGTACTTC. This translates into CALTGGRAETQYF.

In nucleotides, the CDR3 is TGCGCCAGCAGCCCCTCTGTACGGGTGAGCACTGAAGCTTTCTTT. Encoded protein: CASSPSVRVSTEAFF. The gene calls are TRBV5-1 and TRBJ1-1; D not resolved. This CDR3 comprises 15 residues. Trimming took off 4 bases at V and 4 bases at J, with 17 bases between the two ends. Germline V lookup: CDR1 SGHRS, CDR2 YFSETQ. Full variable domain (rest looked up from reference TRBV5-1 and TRBJ1-1): KAGVTQTPRYLIKTRGQQVTLSCSPISGHRSVSWYQQTPGQGLQFLFEYFSETQRNKGNFPGRFSGRQFSNSRSEMNVSTLELGDSALYLCASSPSVRVSTEAFFGQGTRLTVV.

The chain joins TRBV15 to TRBJ2-1; 10 bases agree with TRBD2. Germline lookup yields CDR1 LNHNV and CDR2 YYDKDF (reference sequence). Unmatched junction bases numbered 9, after V lost 5 bases and J lost 5 bases. The CDR3 has 16 residues. CDR3 bases: TGTGCCACCAGCGGATTAGCGGGAGGACCCAACAATGAGCAGTTCTTC. Translation gives CATSGLAGGPNNEQFF.

The V and J genes are TRBV27 and TRBJ1-4, with a weak D call TRBD1 (5 bases). V lost 3 bases and J lost 8, with 13 bases in between. From germline, CDR1 is MNHEY and CDR2 SMNVEV (reference sequence). This CDR3 has 14 residues. CDR3 amino acids: CASSFSTRGEKLFF. DNA for the CDR3: TGTGCCAGCAGTTTCTCGACCCGGGGGGAAAAACTGTTTTTT. Full variable domain (missing parts from reference TRBV27 and TRBJ1-4): EAQVTQNPRYLITVTGKKLTVTCSQNMNHEYMSWYRQDPGLGLRQIYYSMNVEVTDKGDVPEGYKVSRKEKRNFPLILESPSPNQTSLYFCASSFSTRGEKLFFGSGTQLSVL.

V gene TRBV6-6 combines with J gene TRBJ2-7, with TRBD1 matching 9 bases. Germline V gene data show CDR1 as MNHNY and CDR2 as SVGAGI (reference sequence). V shed 5 bases and J 5 bases; nucleotides not matched to a gene: 7. The CDR3 spans 14 residues. The CDR3 sequence is CASSPRQGGHEQYF. The CDR3 nucleotides are TGTGCCAGCAGTCCTCGACAGGGGGGCCACGAGCAGTACTTC.

The chain employs TRBV28 and TRBJ1-5; D gene uncertain. V was shortened by 6 bases and J by 0 bases, with 6 bases between the two germline ends. CDR1 and CDR2 from the germline V gene are MDHEN and SYDVKM. The CDR3 sequence is 13 residues long. DNA for the CDR3: TGTGCCAGCAGGTGGAATAGCAATCAGCCCCAGCATTTT. Its translation is CASRWNSNQPQHF.

The chain couples TRBV9 to TRBJ2-7, with D hard to call. V lost 0 bases to trimming and J lost 0 bases, with 13 bases between them. Germline CDR1 is SGDLS and CDR2 is YYNGEE. The CDR3 spans 16 residues. In DNA form, the CDR3 reads TGTGCCAGCAGCGTAGTGAAGGCTGTGGCCTCCTACGAGCAGTACTTC. It translates to CASSVVKAVASYEQYF.

J is TRBJ1-4 and V is TRBV3-1 (or the pseudogene TRBV3-2); D unresolved. V was trimmed by 3 bases and J by 6 bases, leaving 8 bases between them. This CDR3 has 13 amino acids. Looked up from germline, CDR1 is LGHDT and CDR2 is YNNKEL (reference sequence). CDR3 protein: CASSQVRDEKLFF. CDR3 DNA sequence: TGTGCCAGCAGCCAGGTGCGCGATGAAAAACTGTTTTTT.

The V gene is TRBV10-3, the J gene TRBJ2-2; perhaps D is TRBD1 or TRBD2 (5 bases each). The germline gives CDR1 ENHRY, CDR2 SYGVKD. CDR3 length: 15 residues. Deletions cut 7 bases from V and 6 bases from J, with 18 bases between. Written as DNA, the CDR3 is TGTGCCATCAAGTTGGGGGAAGGAGAGGCCGGGGAGCTGTTTTTT. This translates into CAIKLGEGEAGELFF.

The CDR3 DNA reads TGTGCCAGCAGTTTCTTCAGGGCAAATGAAAAACTGTTTTTT. Translating it yields CASSFFRANEKLFF. The rearrangement links TRBV28 to TRBJ1-4; maybe TRBD1 (5 bases). From germline, CDR1 is MDHEN and CDR2 SYDVKM. V was clipped by 3 bases and J by 5 bases, with 10 bases between them. This CDR3 is 14 amino acids long.

This clone was counted only a few times. The V and J genes are TRBV19 and TRBJ1-5, with D possibly TRBD1 on 5 matching bases. The germline gives CDR1 LNHDA, CDR2 SQIVND (reference sequence). The CDR3 loop spans 16 amino acids. The germline V and J ends were trimmed by 1 base and 1 base, with 11 bases remaining between them. DNA for the CDR3: TGTGCCAGTAGTATAGTGAGAGGGGCGAGCAATCAGCCCCAGCATTTT. Translation gives CASSIVRGASNQPQHF. The complete variable domain, with remaining parts taken from reference TRBV19 and TRBJ1-5, reads DGGITQSPKYLFRKEGQNVTLSCEQNLNHDAMYWYRQDPGQGLRLIYYSQIVNDFQKGDIAEGYSVSREKKESFPLTVTSAQKNPTAFYLCASSIVRGASNQPQHFGDGTRLSIL.